The source of this T cell receptor (beta chain) is a study of vaccination effects on CD4 cells after COVID-19. ViraFEST expansion of antigen-specific CD4+ T cells with viral peptide pools preceded sequencing. Subsequent to roughly 9 days of culture, CD4+ T cells were isolated. CDR3 size: 18 residues. Trimming removed 5 bases at V and 0 bases at J, with 20 bases between. CDR1 and CDR2 (germline): SGHDN, FVKESK. Here immunoSEQ multiplex PCR was the method, and the copy in TCRdb shows in-frame clones only, minus some. This sample yields more than 25,000 clones, of which roughly two thirds are seen a single time; approximately 27% belongs to the top ten. Remarks on this clone: Its antigen is unidentified.

V usage is TRBV14 and J usage is TRBJ2-1; D unclear. This clonotype originated in a human donor who received a COVID-19 vaccine. The material sequenced was CD4+ T cells from PBMCs cultured with HCoV-229E spike peptides, taken before COVID-19 vaccination. The DNA for the CDR3 is TGTGCCAGCAGCGAAACAGAGCGTTTCCCTAGCTCCTACAATGAGCAGTTCTTC. Residues: CASSETERFPSSYNEQFF.